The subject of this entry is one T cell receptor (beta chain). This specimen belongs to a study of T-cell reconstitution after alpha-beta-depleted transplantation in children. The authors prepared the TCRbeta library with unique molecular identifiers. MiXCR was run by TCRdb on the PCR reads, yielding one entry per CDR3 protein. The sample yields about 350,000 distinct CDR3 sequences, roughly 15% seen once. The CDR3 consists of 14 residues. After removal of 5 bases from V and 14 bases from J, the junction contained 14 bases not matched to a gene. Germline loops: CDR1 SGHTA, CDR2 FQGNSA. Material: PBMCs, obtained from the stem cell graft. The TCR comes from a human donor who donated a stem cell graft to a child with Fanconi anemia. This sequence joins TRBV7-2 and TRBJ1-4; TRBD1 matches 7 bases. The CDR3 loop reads CASSPAAMDRRLFF. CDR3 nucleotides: TGTGCCAGCAGCCCCGCGGCCATGGACAGGCGGCTGTTTTTT.